This entry lists 21 T cell receptor beta chains sequenced from one sample in a study of T cells in Graves' hyperthyroidism and ophthalmopathy. Amplification of TCR beta CDR3 regions used RNA as the template. First-round RT-PCR with HTBI primers amplified the TCR CDR3 region. TCRdb re-analysed the multiplex PCR reads in MiXCR, keeping a single row per CDR3 protein. Among 800,000 or so distinct CDR3 sequences listed, about 38% were seen once. Sequences were obtained from blood. These receptors all come from a man aged 18 to 30 with Graves' hyperthyroidism.

J is TRBJ1-1 and V is TRBV12-3 or TRBV12-4; D is ambiguous. The ends were cut back, 6 bases at V and 1 base at J, with 15 bases in the middle. This CDR3 comprises 15 residues. In nucleotides, the CDR3 is TGTGCCAGCAGCCGTCAAGCCGGGAAGAACACTGAAGCTTTCTTT. This translates into CASSRQAGKNTEAFF.

Comments on this clonotype: At one boundary the junction diverges from the germline segment, which might be a read error. The chain employs TRBV20-1 and TRBJ2-6; D is perhaps TRBD1 (5 bases). CDR3 length: 12 amino acids. Germline V gives CDR1 DFQATT, CDR2 SNEGSKA (reference sequence). CDR3: CSASSGASVLTF. CDR3 DNA: TGCAGTGCCTCGTCTGGGGCCAGCGTCCTGACTTTC.

For this clonotype: This clone may be a read error of a much larger clone one base away. This chain uses TRBV10-3 with TRBJ1-4, with a tentative D call TRBD1 (6 bases). V was clipped by 9 bases and J by 7 bases, with 12 bases between them. There are 12 residues in the CDR3. Germline-derived CDR1 and CDR2 are ENHRY and SYGVKD. CDR3 DNA sequence: TGTGCCATACAGGGTGATAGTGAAAAACTGTTTTTT. The encoded protein is CAIQGDSEKLFF.

Only a few counts were recorded for this clonotype. This chain uses TRBV7-9 with TRBJ2-7; TRBD2 is a possible D gene (6 bases). The CDR3 extends over 14 amino acids. Trimming left V 8 bases short and J 3 bases short, with 17 bases between. Germline V gene sequence: CDR1 SEHNR, CDR2 FQNEAQ (reference sequence). CDR3 DNA sequence: TGTGCCAGCCAAGGCGGCGGGAACTTCTACGAGCAGTACTTC. It codes for CASQGGGNFYEQYF. The entire variable domain, with the rest obtained from reference TRBV7-9 and TRBJ2-7, is as follows: DTGVSQNPRHKITKRGQNVTFRCDPISEHNRLYWYRQTLGQGPEFLTYFQNEAQLEKSRLLSDRFSAERPKGSFSTLEIQRTEQGDSAMYLCASQGGGNFYEQYFGPGTRLTVT.

This clonotype showed up just once. This chain joins TRBV7-6 and TRBJ1-1, with TRBD1 matching over 10 bases. CDR1 is SGHVS and CDR2 is FNYEAQ in the germline V gene. The CDR3 extends over 20 amino acids. The ends lost 2 bases at V and 3 bases at J; junction bases unmatched: 18. The CDR3 region has the DNA TGTGCCAGCAGCTTACAGACAGGGGGCTTCCCCCCCAGGCGGGACACTGAAGCTTTCTTT. Its translation: CASSLQTGGFPPRRDTEAFF. The whole variable domain, filled in from reference TRBV7-6 and TRBJ1-1, reads GAGVSQSPRYKVTKRGQDVALRCDPISGHVSLYWYRQALGQGPEFLTYFNYEAQQDKSGLPNDRFSAERPEGSISTLTIQRTEQRDSAMYRCASSLQTGGFPPRRDTEAFFGQGTRLTVV.

Concerning this clonotype: An end of the junction differs from the germline gene, which may be a read error. The chain has TRBV7-3 and TRBJ1-1; 7 nucleotides align to TRBD1. This CDR3 is built from 17 residues. The germline V gene has CDR1 SGHTA and CDR2 FQGTGA. The DNA for the CDR3 is TGCGCCAGCAGCCAAGAATTCTTGCGACAGGGAAACACTGAAGCTTTCTTT. Translation: CASSQEFLRQGNTEAFF.

This clonotype came up once. The conserved phenylalanine or tryptophan is not found at the CDR3 terminus, so this likely reflects a read error. The chain joins TRBV7-9 to TRBJ1-1; D remains unclear. The CDR3 sequence is 13 residues long. Germline CDR1 reads SEHNR; CDR2 reads FQNEAQ (reference sequence). The germline V and J ends were trimmed by 5 bases and 3 bases, with 10 bases remaining between them. CDR3 protein: CASSLATDTEAFS. CDR3 nucleotides: TGTGCCAGCAGCCTGGCTACGGACACTGAAGCTTTCTCT.

This clonotype showed up many times. The chain employs TRBV12-3 or TRBV12-4 and TRBJ2-7, with D unclear. V was shortened by 6 bases and J by 6 bases, with 9 bases between the two germline ends. The length of the CDR3 is 11 residues. CDR3 in amino acids: CASSHGFEQYF. For the CDR3, the DNA is TGTGCCAGCAGCCACGGATTCGAGCAGTACTTC.

This clonotype was observed a handful of times. The chain joins TRBV10-3 to TRBJ1-2; TRBD1 aligns across 8 bases. This CDR3 is built from 12 residues. Germline trimming cut 11 bases from V and 3 bases from J; bases unmatched to any gene: 5. Germline V CDR1 and CDR2: ENHRY, SYGVKD. The CDR3 is CAGATGDYGYTF. The CDR3 DNA reads TGTGCCGGAGCGACAGGGGACTATGGCTACACCTTC.

This clonotype was seen a few times. V and J are TRBV10-3 and TRBJ2-7; 11 bases match TRBD1. The CDR3 is 13 residues long. Germline lookup yields CDR1 ENHRY and CDR2 SYGVKD. J was trimmed by 4 bases and V by 10 bases; bases with no gene match: 6. This CDR3 reads CATGTGGDYEQYF. DNA of the CDR3: TGTGCCACCGGGACAGGGGGGGATTACGAGCAGTACTTC.

Regarding this clonotype: With a much larger clone just one base away, this may be a read error. J is TRBJ1-1 and V is TRBV20-1, with D perhaps matching TRBD1 (5 bases). CDR1 DFQATT and CDR2 SNEGSKA come from the germline V gene (reference sequence). V lost 0 bases and J lost 1, with 9 bases in between. The CDR3 loop spans 14 amino acids. The CDR3 region is CSAREPGRNTEAFF. The DNA for the CDR3 is TGCAGTGCTAGAGAGCCAGGGAGGAACACTGAAGCTTTCTTT.

This clonotype was counted between two and nine times. CDR3 region: CASSSLVSAGETQYF. Here the CDR3 DNA reads TGTGCCAGCAGCTCGCTCGTGAGCGCGGGGGAGACCCAGTACTTC. This sequence joins TRBV7-2 and TRBJ2-5; D may be TRBD2 (6 bases). Germline V gene data show CDR1 as SGHTA and CDR2 as FQGNSA. This CDR3 region has 15 residues. V dropped 4 bases and J dropped 5 bases, with 17 bases sitting between them.

A word on this clonotype: A junction boundary mismatches the germline segment, possibly from a read error. This sequence joins TRBV10-3 and TRBJ1-4, with 10 positions matching TRBD1. CDR3 size: 15 residues. Germline CDR1 reads ENHRY; CDR2 reads SYGVKD. In DNA form, the CDR3 reads TGTGCCAGCAGTGCAAAGGGACAGGGGAATGAAAAACTGTTTTTT. The encoded protein is CASSAKGQGNEKLFF.

V gene TRBV14 combines with J gene TRBJ2-7; TRBD2 might be the D (6 bases). Per the germline V gene, CDR1 is SGHDN and CDR2 is FVKESK. Between the trimmed V and J ends, which lost 4 bases and 2 bases, there was a span of 12 bases. This CDR3 has 14 amino acids. DNA of the CDR3: TGTGCCAGCAGCCTACGGAGGGGCGCCTACGAGCAGTACTTC. Translation gives CASSLRRGAYEQYF. Complete variable domain (other parts from reference TRBV14 and TRBJ2-7): EAGVTQFPSHSVIEKGQTVTLRCDPISGHDNLYWYRRVMGKEIKFLLHFVKESKQDESGMPNNRFLAERTGGTYSTLKVQPAELEDSGVYFCASSLRRGAYEQYFGPGTRLTVT.

This clonotype came up many times. The V and J genes are TRBV5-8 and TRBJ1-2; no clear D. This CDR3 contains 12 residues. Trimming took 7 bases from V and 7 from J, leaving 14 bases between them. CDR1 and CDR2 from the germline V gene are SGHTS and YDEGEE. The DNA of the CDR3 is TGTGCCAGCGGCGGGCCAGACGGTGGCTACACCTTC. Protein: CASGGPDGGYTF. Filled out from reference TRBV5-8 and TRBJ1-2, the complete variable domain reads EAGVTQSPTHLIKTRGQQATLRCSPISGHTSVYWYQQALGLGLQFLLWYDEGEERNRGNFPPRFSGRQFPNYSSELNVNALELEDSALYLCASGGPDGGYTFGSGTRLTVV.

The rearrangement links TRBV19 to TRBJ2-7, with 11 bases fitting TRBD2. The CDR3 extends over 15 amino acids. Looked up from germline, CDR1 is LNHDA and CDR2 is SQIVND (reference sequence). V was clipped by 3 bases and J by 6 bases; unmatched bases: 7. CDR3 loop: CASSILAGGSAEQYF. CDR3 nucleotides: TGTGCCAGTAGTATCCTAGCGGGAGGCTCTGCCGAGCAGTACTTC.

As for this clonotype: With a much larger clone just one base away, this may be a read error. This chain links TRBV15 with TRBJ1-1; D remains ambiguous. Trimming removed 8 bases from V and 1 base from J, with 14 bases in between. The CDR3 contains 14 residues. Per germline, CDR1 LNHNV and CDR2 YYDKDF (reference sequence). CDR3 nucleotide sequence: TGTGCCACCGGCATAGGTGGCCAGAACACTGAAGCTTTCTTT. As protein: CATGIGGQNTEAFF.

This clonotype was counted a single time. It may be a read error: a sequence one base away is much more abundant. The V and J genes are TRBV24-1 and TRBJ2-2; no clear D gene. CDR3 size: 13 residues. Per the germline V gene, CDR1 is KGHDR and CDR2 is SFDVKD. The CDR3 sequence: CAASDSLYEELFF. CDR3 coding DNA: TGTGCCGCCAGTGATTCCCTCTATGAGGAGCTGTTTTTT.

The V call is TRBV7-9, the J call TRBJ2-7; D is possibly TRBD1 or TRBD2 (6 bases each). With 5 bases removed from V and 2 bases from J, the gap between germline ends came to 19 bases. This CDR3 is 16 amino acids long. The germline V gene encodes CDR1 SEHNR and CDR2 FQNEAQ (reference sequence). The CDR3 loop reads CASSQIGGTNPYEQYF. CDR3 nucleotides: TGTGCCAGCAGCCAAATAGGCGGGACAAACCCCTACGAGCAGTACTTC.

The chain carries TRBV20-1 and TRBJ2-7; D gene ambiguous. With 0 bases removed from V and 0 bases from J, the gap between germline ends came to 9 bases. CDR1 DFQATT and CDR2 SNEGSKA come from the germline V gene (reference sequence). This CDR3 is built from 14 residues. The CDR3 bases are TGCAGTGCTAGAGATCGCAGAGCCTCCTACGAGCAGTACTTC. Translation: CSARDRRASYEQYF.

This clonotype was detected many times. V gene TRBV10-3 combines with J gene TRBJ1-6, with 9 nucleotides matching TRBD1. Germline V CDR1 and CDR2: ENHRY, SYGVKD. The CDR3 spans 13 residues. Unmatched junction bases numbered 4, after V lost 9 bases and J lost 7 bases. Written as DNA, the CDR3 is TGTGCCATTGGGACAGGGAAAAATTCACCCCTCCACTTT. It specifies CAIGTGKNSPLHF.